This is a list of T cell receptor beta chains from one sample in a study of T cell responses to AZD1222 COVID-19 vaccine. Sequencing used immunoSEQ multiplex PCR; TCRdb keeps in-frame clones, though not all of them. Here the sample spans tens of thousands of clones, 80% being singletons. The sequenced sample was peripheral blood, obtained 28 days after the second AZD1222 dose. These receptors were collected from an adult who received the AZD1222 COVID-19 vaccine. Both conserved end residues are part of each CDR3. D genes are given only for firm matches. Part of the rows lack a size; the others show once, few, many or a class for expanded clones.

d_call: NA; clone_size: NA; j_call: TRBJ1-1; v_call: TRBV9; cdr3_aa: CASSVEGNTEAFF; cdr3_nt: TGTGCCAGCAGCGTGGAGGGGAACACTGAAGCTTTCTTT
d_call: NA; clone_size: NA; j_call: TRBJ1-2; v_call: TRBV28; cdr3_aa: CASSILDATRASSRGYTF; cdr3_nt: TGTGCCAGCAGCATACTCGATGCAACCAGGGCCTCGAGTCGGGGCTACACCTTC
d_call: TRBD1; clone_size: NA; j_call: TRBJ2-2; v_call: TRBV5-1; cdr3_aa: CASSQGTATGELFF; cdr3_nt: TGCGCCAGCAGCCAAGGGACAGCAACCGGGGAGCTGTTTTTT
d_call: TRBD1; clone_size: NA; j_call: TRBJ2-5; v_call: TRBV10-1; cdr3_aa: CASSKGTDGTQYF; cdr3_nt: TGCGCCAGCAGCAAGGGGACAGACGGGACCCAGTACTTC
d_call: TRBD1; clone_size: NA; j_call: TRBJ2-2; v_call: TRBV10-3; cdr3_aa: CAISERGLGANTGELFF; cdr3_nt: TGTGCCATCAGTGAGAGGGGGCTCGGGGCCAACACCGGGGAGCTGTTTTTT
d_call: NA; clone_size: NA; j_call: TRBJ1-5; v_call: TRBV4-1; cdr3_aa: CASSQSGRGPQHF; cdr3_nt: TGCGCCAGCAGCCAATCTGGTCGCGGGCCCCAGCATTTT
d_call: TRBD2; clone_size: NA; j_call: TRBJ2-1; v_call: TRBV7-9; cdr3_aa: CASSRSGTSDEQFF; cdr3_nt: TGTGCCAGCAGTCGCTCCGGGACTAGCGATGAGCAGTTCTTC
d_call: TRBD1; clone_size: NA; j_call: TRBJ1-6; v_call: TRBV7-6; cdr3_aa: CASSARTGGNSPLHF; cdr3_nt: TGTGCCAGCAGCGCCCGGACAGGTGGTAATTCACCCCTCCACTTT
d_call: TRBD2; clone_size: few; j_call: TRBJ2-1; v_call: TRBV10-3; cdr3_aa: CATGGSGGSYNEQFF; cdr3_nt: TGTGCCACGGGGGGTAGCGGGGGCTCCTACAATGAGCAGTTCTTC
d_call: TRBD1; clone_size: few; j_call: TRBJ1-2; v_call: TRBV7-6; cdr3_aa: CASSPSPGQGEYGYTF; cdr3_nt: TGTGCCAGCAGCCCCTCCCCCGGACAGGGGGAATATGGCTACACCTTC
d_call: NA; clone_size: NA; j_call: TRBJ1-1; v_call: TRBV25-1; cdr3_aa: CASSHPSEGTEAFF; cdr3_nt: TGTGCCAGCAGCCACCCCTCCGAGGGCACTGAAGCTTTCTTT
d_call: NA; clone_size: NA; j_call: TRBJ1-4; v_call: TRBV7-9; cdr3_aa: CASSLGFSMDPSGKLFF; cdr3_nt: TGTGCCAGCAGCTTAGGTTTTTCTATGGACCCTTCCGGAAAACTGTTTTTT
d_call: NA; clone_size: NA; j_call: TRBJ1-4; v_call: TRBV4-3; cdr3_aa: CASSQIVKPDEKLFF; cdr3_nt: TGCGCCAGCAGCCAAATAGTAAAACCAGATGAAAAACTGTTTTTT
d_call: TRBD1; clone_size: NA; j_call: TRBJ1-1; v_call: TRBV3-1/TRBV3-2; cdr3_aa: CASSLGTGSSEAFF; cdr3_nt: TGTGCCAGCAGCCTAGGGACAGGGTCTTCTGAAGCTTTCTTT
d_call: TRBD1; clone_size: NA; j_call: TRBJ1-2; v_call: TRBV2; cdr3_aa: CASVGEYTGDGYTF; cdr3_nt: TGTGCCAGCGTGGGGGAGTACACAGGGGATGGCTACACCTTC
d_call: TRBD1; clone_size: NA; j_call: TRBJ2-5; v_call: TRBV24-1; cdr3_aa: CATSDPNRGQETQYF; cdr3_nt: TGTGCCACCAGTGACCCGAACAGGGGTCAAGAGACCCAGTACTTC